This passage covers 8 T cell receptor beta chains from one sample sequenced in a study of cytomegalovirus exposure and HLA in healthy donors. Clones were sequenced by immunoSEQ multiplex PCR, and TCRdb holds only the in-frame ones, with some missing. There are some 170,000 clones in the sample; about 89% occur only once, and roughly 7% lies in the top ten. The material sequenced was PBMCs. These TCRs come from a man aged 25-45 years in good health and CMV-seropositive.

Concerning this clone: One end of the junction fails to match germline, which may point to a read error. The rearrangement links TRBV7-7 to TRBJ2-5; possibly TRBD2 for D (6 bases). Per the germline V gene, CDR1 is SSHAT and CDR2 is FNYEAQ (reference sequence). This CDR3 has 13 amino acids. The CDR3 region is CASSSTGEETQYF. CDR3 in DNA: TGTGCTAGCAGCTCGACGGGGGAAGAGACCCAGTACTTC.

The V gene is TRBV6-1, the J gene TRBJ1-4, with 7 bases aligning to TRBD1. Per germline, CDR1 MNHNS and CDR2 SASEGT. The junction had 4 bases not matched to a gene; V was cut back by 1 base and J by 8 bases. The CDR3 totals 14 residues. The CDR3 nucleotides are TGTGCCAGCAGTGAAGACAGGGGTTGGGAAAAACTGTTTTTT. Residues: CASSEDRGWEKLFF.

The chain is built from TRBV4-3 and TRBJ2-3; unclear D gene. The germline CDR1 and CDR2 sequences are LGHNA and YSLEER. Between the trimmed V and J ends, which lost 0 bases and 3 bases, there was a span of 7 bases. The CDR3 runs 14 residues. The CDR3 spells CASSQEPATDTQYF. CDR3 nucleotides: TGCGCCAGCAGCCAAGAACCAGCGACAGATACGCAGTATTTT.

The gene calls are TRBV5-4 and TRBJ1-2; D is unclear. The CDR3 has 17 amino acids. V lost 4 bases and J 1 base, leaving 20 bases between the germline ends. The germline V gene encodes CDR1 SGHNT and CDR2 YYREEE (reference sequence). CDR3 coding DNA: TGTGCCAGCAGCCGGGAGGGAGGCCCGGGTCTTAACTATGGCTACACCTTC. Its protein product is CASSREGGPGLNYGYTF.

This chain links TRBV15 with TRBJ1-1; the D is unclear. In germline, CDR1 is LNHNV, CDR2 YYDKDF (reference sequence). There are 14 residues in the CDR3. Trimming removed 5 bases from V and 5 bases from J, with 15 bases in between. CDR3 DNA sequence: TGTGCCACCAGCCCTAGACCCCTCGGGACTGAAGCTTTCTTT. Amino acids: CATSPRPLGTEAFF.

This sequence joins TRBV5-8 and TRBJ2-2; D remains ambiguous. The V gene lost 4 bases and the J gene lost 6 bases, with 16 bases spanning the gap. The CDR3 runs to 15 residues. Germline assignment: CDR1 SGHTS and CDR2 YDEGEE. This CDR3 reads CASSPWGLGAGELFF. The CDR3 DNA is TGTGCCAGCAGCCCCTGGGGTCTTGGGGCCGGGGAGCTGTTTTTT.

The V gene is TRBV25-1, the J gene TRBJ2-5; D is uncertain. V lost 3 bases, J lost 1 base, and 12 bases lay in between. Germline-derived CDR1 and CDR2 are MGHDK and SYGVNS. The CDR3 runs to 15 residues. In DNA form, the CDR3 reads TGTGCCAGCAGTGACCCACGACGGGCCCAAGAGACCCAGTACTTC. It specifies CASSDPRRAQETQYF. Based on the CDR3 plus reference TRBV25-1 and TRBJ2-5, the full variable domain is EADIYQTPRYLVIGTGKKITLECSQTMGHDKMYWYQQDPGMELHLIHYSYGVNSTEKGDLSSESTVSRIRTEHFPLTLESARPSHTSQYLCASSDPRRAQETQYFGPGTRLLVL.

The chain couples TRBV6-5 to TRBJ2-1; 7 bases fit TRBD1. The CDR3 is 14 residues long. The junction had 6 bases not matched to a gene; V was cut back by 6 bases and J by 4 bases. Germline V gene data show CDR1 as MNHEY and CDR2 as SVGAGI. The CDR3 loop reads CASSPGQVYNEQFF. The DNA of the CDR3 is TGTGCCAGCAGCCCCGGACAGGTGTACAATGAGCAGTTCTTC.